This T cell receptor (beta chain) is drawn from a study of T cell responses to AZD1222 COVID-19 vaccine. Assay: immunoSEQ multiplex PCR; the TCRdb copy retains only in-frame clones and omits some. The table shows some 110,000 clones, with 85% to 95% occurring only once. Source: peripheral blood, taken on day 0 of AZD1222 vaccination. This receptor was obtained from an adult in good health.

The CDR3 region has the DNA TGTGCCAGCAGGGGGCGGCGGGTGGGCGTCTATGGCTACACCTTC. As protein: CASRGRRVGVYGYTF. The genes are TRBV5-6 and TRBJ1-2; D is perhaps TRBD1 (5 bases). V lost 5 bases and J lost 4, with 18 bases in between. This CDR3 contains 15 residues. Looked up from germline, CDR1 is SGHDT and CDR2 is YYEEEE.